This entry describes one TCR beta chain. The antigen remains undetermined. This entry belongs to a study of CD8 T cells in ankylosing spondylitis. General study findings and limits: Certain motif variants had earlier been reported in reactive arthritis synovial fluid and blood. Significant enrichment of disease-linked clones was reportedly seen in matched ankylosing spondylitis synovial fluid. What appeared characteristic of ankylosing spondylitis blood was a TCR beta motif of fewer than ten highly homologous variants.

TCRdb analysed the 5' RACE reads with MiXCR anew, one entry per CDR3 protein. The table includes 380,000 or so distinct CDR3 sequences, around 20% detected once. This receptor was identified in a male donor with ankylosing spondylitis or in good health (not recorded which). What was sequenced was blood, either unsorted or a sorted T cell fraction (not recorded which).

The CDR3 protein is CASSVDSSFEQYF. The CDR3 DNA follows: TGTGCCAGCAGTGTGGACTCTTCGTTTGAGCAGTACTTC. The chain employs TRBV6-1 and TRBJ2-7, with a tentative D call TRBD2 (5 bases). V lost 4 bases, J lost 7 bases, and 14 bases lay in between. Germline CDR1 MNHNS, CDR2 SASEGT. CDR3 length: 13 residues.